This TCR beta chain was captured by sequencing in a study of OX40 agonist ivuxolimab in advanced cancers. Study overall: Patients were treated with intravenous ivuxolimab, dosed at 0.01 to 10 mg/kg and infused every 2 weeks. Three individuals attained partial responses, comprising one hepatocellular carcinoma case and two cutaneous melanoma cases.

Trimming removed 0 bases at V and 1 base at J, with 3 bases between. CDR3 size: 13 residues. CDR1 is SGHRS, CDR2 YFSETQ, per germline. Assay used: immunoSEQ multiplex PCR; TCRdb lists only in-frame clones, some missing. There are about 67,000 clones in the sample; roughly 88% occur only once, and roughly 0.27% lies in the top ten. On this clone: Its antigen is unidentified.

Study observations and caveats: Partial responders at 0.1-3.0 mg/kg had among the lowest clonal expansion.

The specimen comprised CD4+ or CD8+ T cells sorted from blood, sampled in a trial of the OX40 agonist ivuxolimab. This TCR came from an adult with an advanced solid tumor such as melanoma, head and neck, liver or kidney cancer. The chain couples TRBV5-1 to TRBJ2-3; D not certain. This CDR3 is CASSLGGTDTQYF. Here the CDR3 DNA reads TGCGCCAGCAGCTTGGGGGGCACAGATACGCAGTATTTT.